One and the same sample provided the 13 T cell receptor beta chains below, sequenced in a study of blood T cell repertoires in COVID-19. Assay: immunoSEQ multiplex PCR; the TCRdb copy retains only in-frame clones and omits some. The sample consists of 260,000 or so clones, roughly 76% of them appearing once. Sequencing input: peripheral blood. These receptors were obtained from a woman aged 80 or over with COVID-19, enrolled during active disease.

This chain's CDR3 is CAWSGDKRGPEAFF. The CDR3 coding sequence is TGTGCCTGGAGTGGTGACAAGAGGGGGCCTGAAGCTTTCTTT. This chain connects TRBV30 to TRBJ1-1, with 7 bases lining up with TRBD1. The CDR3 is made up of 14 amino acids. Germline CDR1 GTSNPN, CDR2 SVGIG (reference sequence). V shed 1 base and J 6 bases; nucleotides not matched to a gene: 8.

The chain joins TRBV10-3 to TRBJ1-2, with 7 bases aligning to TRBD1. This CDR3 has 13 residues. The germline V gene encodes CDR1 ENHRY and CDR2 SYGVKD. V gave up 5 bases and J gave up 4 bases; unmatched junction bases: 4. The CDR3 sequence is CAISPGDSYGYTF. CDR3 DNA: TGTGCCATCAGTCCTGGGGACAGCTATGGCTACACCTTC.

V usage is TRBV5-1 and J usage is TRBJ1-1; D is undetermined. Trimming shortened V by 7 bases and J by 7 bases, and 17 bases separated the two germline ends. Germline lookup yields CDR1 SGHRS and CDR2 YFSETQ. CDR3 length: 13 residues. CDR3 sequence: CASGLPDSNEAFF. In DNA form, the CDR3 reads TGCGCCAGCGGTTTACCGGACTCAAATGAAGCTTTCTTT. The full variable domain, rest sourced from reference TRBV5-1 and TRBJ1-1, is KAGVTQTPRYLIKTRGQQVTLSCSPISGHRSVSWYQQTPGQGLQFLFEYFSETQRNKGNFPGRFSGRQFSNSRSEMNVSTLELGDSALYLCASGLPDSNEAFFGQGTRLTVV.

The chain has TRBV12-3 or TRBV12-4 and TRBJ1-2; 8 bases fit TRBD1. The junction had 9 bases not matched to a gene; V was cut back by 3 bases and J by 12 bases. This CDR3 has 13 residues. CDR3 sequence (DNA): TGTGCCAGCAGTTTCGGACAGGGAGGGGAGGACACCTTC. It codes for CASSFGQGGEDTF.

The chain carries TRBV19 and TRBJ1-5; 7 bases line up with TRBD1. The CDR3 has 16 amino acids. The germline V gene has CDR1 LNHDA and CDR2 SQIVND (reference sequence). V dropped 4 bases and J dropped 9; count of bases not matched to a gene: 15. The DNA of the CDR3 is TGTGCCAGTAGTACCCGTGGACAGGTTCCCGGACTGCCCCAGCATTTT. Residues: CASSTRGQVPGLPQHF.

A few counts support this clone. V usage is TRBV14 and J usage is TRBJ2-1, with 7 bases aligning to TRBD2. The CDR3 contains 13 residues. CDR1 is SGHDN and CDR2 is FVKESK in the germline V gene. Losses at the gene ends were 4 bases for V and 3 bases for J; bases not matched to a gene: 0. In DNA form, the CDR3 reads TGTGCCAGCAGCCGGGGGGGCTACAATGAGCAGTTCTTC. Protein product: CASSRGGYNEQFF.

The chain uses TRBV9 and TRBJ2-1; TRBD1 is a possible D gene (6 bases). V was clipped by 2 bases and J by 6 bases, with 12 bases between them. CDR1 and CDR2 from the germline V gene are SGDLS and YYNGEE. The CDR3 loop spans 14 amino acids. The DNA for the CDR3 is TGTGCCAGCAGCGTCACAGGGATTGCCAATGAGCAGTTCTTC. Its translation: CASSVTGIANEQFF.

The chain couples TRBV7-2 to TRBJ1-1; 9 bases map to TRBD1. V was pared by 5 bases and J by 10 bases, with 8 bases of the junction left unmatched. The CDR3 has 13 residues. The germline gives CDR1 SGHTA, CDR2 FQGNSA. CDR3 sequence reads: CASSRTGGAGAFF. For the CDR3, the DNA is TGTGCCAGCAGCCGAACAGGGGGCGCAGGAGCTTTCTTT.

This sequence joins TRBV25-1 and TRBJ1-3, with D hard to call. With 7 bases removed from V and 2 bases from J, the gap between germline ends came to 15 bases. The CDR3 loop spans 15 amino acids. Germline V gene sequence: CDR1 MGHDK, CDR2 SYGVNS. For the CDR3, the DNA is TGTGCCAGCACCCGTAGTTCCAGGCCTGGAAACACCATATATTTT. Translating it yields CASTRSSRPGNTIYF.

This clone was recorded only once. The V and J genes are TRBV7-8 and TRBJ2-3; D possibly corresponds to TRBD1 (5 bases). Trimming pared 4 bases from V and 3 bases from J, leaving 14 bases between. CDR3 length: 15 amino acids. Germline V gene lookup returns CDR1 SGHVS and CDR2 FQNEAQ. The CDR3 sequence is CASSSPVTATDTQYF. CDR3 bases: TGTGCCAGCAGCTCTCCCGTGACAGCGACAGATACGCAGTATTTT.

The chain employs TRBV5-1 and TRBJ2-1; TRBD2 matches 15 bases. Unmatched junction bases numbered 11, after V lost 6 bases and J lost 10 bases. This CDR3 comprises 16 residues. Germline V gives CDR1 SGHRS, CDR2 YFSETQ. The CDR3 DNA follows: TGCGCCAGCAACCAACCGGGACTAGCGGGAGGATGGGAGCAGTTCTTC. As protein: CASNQPGLAGGWEQFF.

The V gene is TRBV5-4, the J gene TRBJ1-4, with TRBD1 identical over 8 bases. The V and J ends lost 3 bases and 4 bases, in that order; junction bases with no gene match: 8. This CDR3 is 16 amino acids long. Germline loops: CDR1 SGHNT, CDR2 YYREEE (reference sequence). The CDR3 here is CASSYYQGALNEKLFF. CDR3 DNA: TGTGCCAGCAGCTACTATCAGGGGGCCCTTAATGAAAAACTGTTTTTT.

About this clone itself: Other nucleotide sequences from this sample produce the same CDR3. The rearrangement links TRBV12-5 to TRBJ1-1; a weak D match, TRBD1 (6 bases). There are 13 residues in the CDR3. The germline gives CDR1 LGHNT, CDR2 FRNRAP. V lost 6 bases to trimming and J lost 2 bases, with 10 bases between them. The CDR3 sequence is CASGLRGNTEAFF. As DNA, the CDR3 is TGTGCTAGTGGCCTCAGGGGCAACACTGAAGCTTTCTTT.